Presented here are 11 T cell receptor beta chains from one specimen sequenced in a study of T cells after yellow fever vaccination. TCRdb processed the 5' RACE reads anew with MiXCR; each CDR3 protein has one entry. Of fewer than 450,000 distinct CDR3 sequences detected, around a tenth appear once; the ten largest clones hold roughly 18%. Source: PBMCs, taken on the day of the first yellow fever vaccination. All receptors derive from a man younger than 30 who received the YFV17D yellow fever vaccine.

This chain links TRBV15 with TRBJ2-3, with D unclear. Germline V gene sequence: CDR1 LNHNV, CDR2 YYDKDF (reference sequence). V gave up 1 base and J gave up 14 bases, with 16 bases separating them. CDR3 length: 13 residues. The CDR3 spells CATSRARAAKRYF. The CDR3, as DNA: TGTGCCACCAGCAGAGCCCGGGCCGCAAAGCGGTATTTT. Looking up the rest from reference TRBV15 and TRBJ2-3 gives the full variable domain: DAMVIQNPRYQVTQFGKPVTLSCSQTLNHNVMYWYQQKSSQAPKLLFHYYDKDFNNEADTPDNFQSRRPNTSFCFLDIRSPGLGDTAMYLCATSRARAAKRYFGPGTRLTVL.

The table lists this clonotype with a few counts. This chain joins TRBV24-1 and TRBJ1-5; TRBD1 matches at 9 bases. Looked up from germline, CDR1 is KGHDR and CDR2 is SFDVKD. The V gene end was trimmed by 3 bases and the J gene end by 7 bases; junction bases not matched to a gene: 9. CDR3 length equals 16 residues. CDR3 loop: CATSDPGQGRRQPQHF. The CDR3 DNA reads as TGTGCCACCAGTGATCCCGGACAGGGGAGGAGGCAGCCCCAGCATTTT.

The J gene is TRBJ1-1, the V gene TRBV7-2; D is unresolved. Germline CDR1 and CDR2: SGHTA and FQGNSA. The CDR3 is made up of 15 amino acids. The V end lost 1 base, the J end lost 3 bases, and 12 bases lay between the germline ends. The CDR3 nucleotides are TGTGCCAGCAGCTTAGTGGGAAACCGATACACTGAAGCTTTCTTT. Its protein product is CASSLVGNRYTEAFF.

The gene calls are TRBV29-1 and TRBJ1-5; TRBD1 might be the D (6 bases). CDR1 and CDR2 from the germline V gene are SQVTM and ANQGSEA. This CDR3 is 15 amino acids long. Trimming took 4 bases from V and 0 from J, leaving 13 bases between them. The CDR3 DNA reads as TGCAGCGTTGGAGGGGGGCAGAATAGCAATCAGCCCCAGCATTTT. Protein: CSVGGGQNSNQPQHF.

The chain combines TRBV5-1 with TRBJ2-1; 11 nucleotides align to TRBD2. Germline V gene lookup returns CDR1 SGHRS and CDR2 YFSETQ. V dropped 0 bases and J dropped 4; count of bases not matched to a gene: 6. The CDR3 length is 17 residues. In nucleotides, the CDR3 is TGCGCCAGCAGCTTGGCCGGGGCTAGCGGGGGGTACAATGAGCAGTTCTTC. Translating it yields CASSLAGASGGYNEQFF.

The chain joins TRBV5-1 to TRBJ2-1; 7 nucleotides line up with TRBD2. CDR1 and CDR2 from the germline V gene are SGHRS and YFSETQ. CDR3 length: 16 amino acids. J was trimmed by 2 bases and V by 4 bases; bases with no gene match: 9. The CDR3 loop reads CASSPDSGSPYNEQFF. The CDR3 bases are TGCGCCAGCAGCCCTGATAGCGGGTCCCCCTACAATGAGCAGTTCTTC.

The chain carries TRBV20-1 and TRBJ1-2, with D unclear. V was clipped by 6 bases and J by 4 bases, with 15 bases between them. Germline CDR1 and CDR2: DFQATT and SNEGSKA (reference sequence). CDR3 length: 13 amino acids. The DNA for the CDR3 is TGCAGTGCGCCACCCCCGGGTGGCTATGGCTACACCTTC. This gives the protein CSAPPPGGYGYTF.

This chain joins TRBV11-2 and TRBJ2-5; possibly TRBD1 or TRBD2 for D (6 bases each). The CDR3 totals 15 residues. The V and J ends lost 2 bases and 9 bases respectively, with 19 bases between them. Germline V lookup: CDR1 SGHAT, CDR2 FQNNGV. In nucleotides, the CDR3 is TGTGCCAGCAGCTTAATCAGGGGCCCACCGGGGGCCCAGTACTTC. Its translation: CASSLIRGPPGAQYF.

This clonotype was detected many times. This sequence joins TRBV9 and TRBJ2-7; TRBD1 is a possible D gene (6 bases). Looked up from germline, CDR1 is SGDLS and CDR2 is YYNGEE. The CDR3 consists of 15 residues. The V end lost 2 bases, the J end lost 0 bases, and 12 bases lay between the germline ends. The CDR3 here is CASSVQGLPSYEQYF. The CDR3 DNA reads as TGTGCCAGCAGCGTTCAGGGGCTCCCCTCCTACGAGCAGTACTTC.

This chain's CDR3 is CASSYRALGTQYF. CDR3 nucleotides: TGTGCCAGCAGTTACAGGGCCCTGGGTACGCAGTATTTT. The chain employs TRBV6-5 and TRBJ2-3; D uncertain. The V end lost 2 bases, the J end lost 8 bases, and 11 bases lay between the germline ends. Germline lookup yields CDR1 MNHEY and CDR2 SVGAGI. This CDR3 comprises 13 residues.

The chain couples TRBV27 to TRBJ2-3, with D maybe TRBD2 (5 bases). Trimming removed 5 bases from V and 4 bases from J, with 10 bases in between. This CDR3 region has 13 residues. CDR1 is MNHEY, CDR2 SMNVEV, per germline (reference sequence). The CDR3 is CASSPRRPDTQYF. The CDR3 nucleotides read TGTGCCAGCAGTCCCCGGAGGCCAGATACGCAGTATTTT.